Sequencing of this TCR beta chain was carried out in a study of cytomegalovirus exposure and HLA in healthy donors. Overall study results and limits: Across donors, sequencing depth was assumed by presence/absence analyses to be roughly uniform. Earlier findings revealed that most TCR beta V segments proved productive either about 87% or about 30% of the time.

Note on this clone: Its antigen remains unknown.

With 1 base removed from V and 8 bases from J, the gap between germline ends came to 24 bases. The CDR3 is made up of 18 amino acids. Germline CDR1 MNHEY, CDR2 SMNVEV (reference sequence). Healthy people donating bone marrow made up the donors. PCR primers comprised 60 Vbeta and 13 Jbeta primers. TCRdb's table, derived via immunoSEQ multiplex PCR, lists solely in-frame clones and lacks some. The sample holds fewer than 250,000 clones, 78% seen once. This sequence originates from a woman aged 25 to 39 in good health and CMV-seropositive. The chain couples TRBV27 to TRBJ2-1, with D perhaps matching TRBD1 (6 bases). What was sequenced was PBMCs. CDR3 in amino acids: CASSLYLTRGVNRDEQFF. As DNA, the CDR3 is TGTGCCAGCAGTTTATACCTCACCAGAGGGGTAAACAGGGATGAGCAGTTCTTC.